These T cell receptor beta chains were read from a single sample in a study of Graves' ophthalmopathy and Graves' hyperthyroidism. A single record per CDR3 protein comes from TCRdb applying MiXCR to the multiplex PCR reads. The data hold 660,000 or so distinct CDR3 sequences, with just over 40% observed a single time. Sequencing was done on a sample of peripheral blood. The origin of the receptors is an adult man with Graves' ophthalmopathy. The CDR3 runs from the conserved cysteine through the conserved F or W. D genes are given only for firm matches. Some rows have no size entry. The others give once, few or many, or a class for an expanded clone.

D: -
V: TRBV30
size: -
J: TRBJ2-5
CDR3: CAWSEIQETQYF
DNA: TGTGCCTGGAGTGAAATTCAAGAGACCCAGTACTTC

D: -
V: TRBV29-1
size: -
J: TRBJ1-5
CDR3: CSAASTTDIGETQHF
DNA: TGCAGCGCCGCCTCGACGACGGACATCGGGGAGACCCAGCATTTT

D: -
V: TRBV12-5
size: -
J: TRBJ1-6
CDR3: CASGPPTGLVGNSPLHF
DNA: TGTGCTAGTGGTCCACCCACAGGGCTGGTGGGTAATTCACCCCTCCACTTT

D: TRBD1
V: TRBV7-9
size: -
J: TRBJ1-2
CDR3: CASSPDRGGVDTF
DNA: TGTGCCAGCAGCCCGGACAGGGGAGGTGTCGACACCTTC

D: TRBD2
V: TRBV7-9
size: few
J: TRBJ2-2
CDR3: CASSLGGLAGRISNTGELFF
DNA: TGTGCCAGCAGCTTAGGTGGTCTAGCGGGGCGGATATCAAACACCGGGGAGCTGTTTTTT

D: -
V: TRBV19
size: few
J: TRBJ1-4
CDR3: CASSLTGF
DNA: TGTGCCAGTAGCCTCACAGGGTTT

D: -
V: TRBV2
size: many
J: TRBJ2-7
CDR3: CASRPVYEQYF
DNA: TGTGCCAGCAGGCCCGTCTACGAGCAGTACTTC

D: -
V: TRBV12-3/TRBV12-4
size: many
J: TRBJ2-7
CDR3: CASSLRSDPRDEQYF
DNA: TGTGCCAGCAGTTTACGGTCGGACCCACGGGACGAGCAGTACTTC

D: -
V: TRBV29-1
size: -
J: TRBJ1-2
CDR3: CSTTSDGYYGYTF
DNA: TGCAGCACCACCTCGGACGGGTACTATGGCTACACCTTC

D: -
V: TRBV5-4
size: -
J: TRBJ1-1
CDR3: CASSLTLNSEAFF
DNA: TGTGCCAGCAGCTTGACCCTGAACAGTGAAGCTTTCTTT

D: -
V: TRBV3-1
size: many
J: TRBJ2-5
CDR3: CASSQGQDKETQYF
DNA: TGTGCCAGCAGCCAAGGGCAGGACAAAGAGACCCAGTACTTC

D: TRBD2
V: TRBV7-8
size: -
J: TRBJ2-1
CDR3: CASSSGLAGPYNEQFF
DNA: TGTGCCAGCAGCTCAGGACTAGCGGGGCCTTACAATGAGCAGTTCTTC

D: -
V: TRBV7-9
size: few
J: TRBJ1-1
CDR3: CASSQEKEGANTEAFF
DNA: TGCGCCAGCAGCCAAGAAAAGGAAGGGGCGAACACTGAAGCTTTCTTT

D: -
V: TRBV19
size: few
J: TRBJ1-5
CDR3: CASSAFLQVSEMPQHF
DNA: TGTGCCAGTAGTGCTTTCTTACAGGTGTCGGAGATGCCCCAGCATTTT

D: -
V: TRBV7-9
size: many
J: TRBJ2-7
CDR3: CASSLRYEQYF
DNA: TGTGCCAGCAGCTTACGCTACGAGCAGTACTTC